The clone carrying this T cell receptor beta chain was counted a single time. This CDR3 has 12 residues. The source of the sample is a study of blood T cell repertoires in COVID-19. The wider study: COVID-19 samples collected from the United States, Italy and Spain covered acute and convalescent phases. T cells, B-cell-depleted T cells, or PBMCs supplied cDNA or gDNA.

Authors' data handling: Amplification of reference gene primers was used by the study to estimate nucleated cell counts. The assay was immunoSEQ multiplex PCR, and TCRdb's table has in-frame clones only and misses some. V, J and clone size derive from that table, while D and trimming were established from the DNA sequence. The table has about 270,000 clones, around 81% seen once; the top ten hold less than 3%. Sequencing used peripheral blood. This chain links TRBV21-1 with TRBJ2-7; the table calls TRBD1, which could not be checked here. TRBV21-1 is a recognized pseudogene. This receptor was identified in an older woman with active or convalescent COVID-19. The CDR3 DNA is TGTGCCAGCAGCAAAACAGGGTCCGAGCAGTACTTC. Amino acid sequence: CASSKTGSEQYF.